Sequencing of this T cell receptor beta chain was carried out in a study of blood T cell repertoires in COVID-19. Across the study: Samples of COVID-19 (acute and convalescent) were obtained from the United States, Italy and Spain. The cDNA or gDNA used as material had been derived from T cells, B-cell-depleted T cells, or PBMCs.

This clone was recorded at least ten times. How the authors handled the data: From reference gene primer amplification, estimates of nucleated cell counts were derived. The protocol was immunoSEQ multiplex PCR, while the TCRdb copy is restricted to in-frame clones and leaves out a portion. V, J and clone size derive from that table, while D and trimming were established from the DNA sequence. Of around 300,000 clones listed, about 85% are singletons. After removal of 0 bases from V and 2 bases from J, the junction contained 7 bases not matched to a gene. Looked up from germline, CDR1 is GTSNPN and CDR2 is SVGIG (reference sequence). The CDR3 spans 15 residues.

The sequenced material came from peripheral blood. V usage is TRBV30 and J usage is TRBJ2-7; TRBD2 aligns across 7 bases. This TCR was recovered from a woman between 45 and 60 years old with active or convalescent COVID-19. The CDR3 DNA sequence: TGTGCCTGGAGTGTGGGAGGGTTTGGGGCCTACGAGCAGTACTTC. Amino acids: CAWSVGGFGAYEQYF.